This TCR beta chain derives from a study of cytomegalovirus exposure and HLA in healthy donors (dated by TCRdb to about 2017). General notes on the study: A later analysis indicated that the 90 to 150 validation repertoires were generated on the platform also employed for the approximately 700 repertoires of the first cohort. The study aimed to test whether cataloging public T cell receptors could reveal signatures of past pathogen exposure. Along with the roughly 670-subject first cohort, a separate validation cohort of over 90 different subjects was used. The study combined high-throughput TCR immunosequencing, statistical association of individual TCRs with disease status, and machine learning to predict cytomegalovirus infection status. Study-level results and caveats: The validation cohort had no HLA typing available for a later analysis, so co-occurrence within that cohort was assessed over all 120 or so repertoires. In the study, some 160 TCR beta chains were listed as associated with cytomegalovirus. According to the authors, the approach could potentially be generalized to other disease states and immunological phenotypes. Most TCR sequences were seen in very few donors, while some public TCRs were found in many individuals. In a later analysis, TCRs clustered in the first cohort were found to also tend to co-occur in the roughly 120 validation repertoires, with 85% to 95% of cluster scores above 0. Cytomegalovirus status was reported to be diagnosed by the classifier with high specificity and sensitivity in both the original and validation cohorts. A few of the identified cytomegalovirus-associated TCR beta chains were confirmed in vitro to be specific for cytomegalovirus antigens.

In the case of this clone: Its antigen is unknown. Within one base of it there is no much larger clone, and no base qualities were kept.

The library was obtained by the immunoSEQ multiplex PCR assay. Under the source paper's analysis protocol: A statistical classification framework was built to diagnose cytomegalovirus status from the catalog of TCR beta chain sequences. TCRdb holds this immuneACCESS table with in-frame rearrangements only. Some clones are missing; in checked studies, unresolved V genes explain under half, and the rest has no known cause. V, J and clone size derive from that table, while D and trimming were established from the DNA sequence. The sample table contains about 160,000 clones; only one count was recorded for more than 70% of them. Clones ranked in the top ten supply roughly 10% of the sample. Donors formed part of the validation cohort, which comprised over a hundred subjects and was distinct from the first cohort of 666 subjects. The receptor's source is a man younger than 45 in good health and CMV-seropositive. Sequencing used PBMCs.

The DNA sequence follows: TGTGCCAGCAGCTTGGGCGGCAGGAGGGAAAAACTGTTTTTT. It translates to CASSLGGRREKLFF. The sequence links TRBV13 to TRBJ1-4; no confident D gene assignment can be made. CDR1 and CDR2, per the germline V gene (reference sequence), are PRHDT and FYEKMQ. Counted from cysteine to phenylalanine, this CDR3 has 14 amino acids. CDR3 DNA only is kept here, 42 bases in frame from base 1. Trimming at the junction amounts to 3 bases on V and 8 bases on J, and the germline ends lie 13 bases apart.